A single sample is the source of the 29 T cell receptor beta chains below, sequenced in a study of shared clonotypes between healthy human individuals. The naive CD8 population came from CD45RO-negative cells selected for CCR7, without terminally differentiated effector memory CD45RA+ cells. The assay was immunoSEQ multiplex PCR, and TCRdb's table has in-frame clones only and misses some. The sample yields a few million clones, 85% to 95% seen once. Sample: naive CD8+ T cells from PBMCs. The receptors were sampled from a man between 18 and 29 years old in good health. Some clones in this sample may be carry-over from other donors' samples.

Concerning this clone: Other DNA sequences in the sample encode the same CDR3. The chain links TRBV7-9 to TRBJ2-2, with D unclear. Between the trimmed V and J ends, which lost 2 bases and 1 base, there was a span of 5 bases. The CDR3 has 14 residues. CDR1 and CDR2 (germline): SEHNR, FQNEAQ (reference sequence). For the CDR3, the DNA is TGTGCCAGCAGCTTATTGGAGAACACCGGGGAGCTGTTTTTT. This translates into CASSLLENTGELFF.

The V gene is TRBV7-9, the J gene TRBJ2-2; D is unresolved. Germline CDR1 is SEHNR and CDR2 is FQNEAQ (reference sequence). The CDR3 runs 14 residues. Trimming removed 6 bases at V and 7 bases at J, with 15 bases between. The CDR3 DNA follows: TGTGCCAGCAGGGAAGTGGCTGCGCACGGGGAGCTGTTTTTT. Amino acids: CASREVAAHGELFF.

The V call is TRBV5-6, the J call TRBJ2-3; D may correspond to TRBD1 or TRBD2 (5 bases each). CDR3 length equals 16 residues. Germline CDR1 and CDR2: SGHDT and YYEEEE. V was clipped by 0 bases and J by 4 bases, with 15 bases between them. CDR3 sequence (DNA): TGTGCCAGCAGCTTGGATATAGTTGGGGGAGCAGATACGCAGTATTTT. Translating gives CASSLDIVGGADTQYF.

This sequence joins TRBV5-4 and TRBJ2-1; 10 bases match TRBD1. Germline CDR1 is SGHNT and CDR2 is YYREEE (reference sequence). Germline trimming cut 4 bases from V and 8 bases from J; bases unmatched to any gene: 9. The CDR3 is 15 amino acids. In nucleotides, the CDR3 is TGTGCCAGCAGCCCAGGGACAGGGGCCCTCTATGAGCAGTTCTTC. It encodes CASSPGTGALYEQFF.

CDR3 sequence reads: CASSDMTHEQYF. CDR3 coding DNA: TGTGCCAGCAGCGATATGACCCACGAGCAGTACTTC. This rearrangement joins TRBV9 to TRBJ2-7; D call uncertain. The germline V gene encodes CDR1 SGDLS and CDR2 YYNGEE. This CDR3 has 12 amino acids. Trimming shortened V by 3 bases and J by 5 bases, and 9 bases separated the two germline ends.

This rearrangement joins TRBV29-1 to TRBJ2-7, with TRBD1 matching over 7 bases. The CDR3 consists of 13 residues. Germline V CDR1 and CDR2: SQVTM, ANQGSEA. Trimming at V came to 5 bases and at J to 1 base, leaving 5 bases not matched to a gene. The CDR3 reads CSVFGQDSYEQYF. CDR3 bases: TGCAGCGTTTTCGGACAGGATTCCTACGAGCAGTACTTC.

The chain has TRBV21-1 and TRBJ1-2. TRBV21-1 is a documented pseudogene. This CDR3 spans 14 amino acids. The CDR3 protein is CASSPGCLSGGYTF. The CDR3 DNA reads TGTGCCAGCAGCCCAGGGTGTTTAAGCGGAGGCTACACCTTC.

In DNA, the CDR3 is TGTGCCATCAGTGAGCCCAGGACAGGGGCGGGCGACGAGCAGTACTTC. Its protein is CAISEPRTGAGDEQYF. The chain employs TRBV10-3 and TRBJ2-7, with 9 positions matching TRBD1. With 2 bases clipped from V and 5 bases from J, the junction kept 10 bases outside the gene matches. Germline V gene data show CDR1 as ENHRY and CDR2 as SYGVKD. CDR3 length: 16 amino acids.

In the case of this clone: Additional DNA sequences in this sample encode the identical CDR3. The chain recombines TRBV11-2 with TRBJ2-7; TRBD1 is a possible D gene (6 bases). V gave up 1 base and J gave up 7 bases, with 11 bases separating them. The CDR3 sequence is 13 residues long. Germline loops: CDR1 SGHAT, CDR2 FQNNGV. The CDR3 coding sequence is TGTGCCAGCAGCTTAGGACAGGCTAGAGAGCAGTACTTC. It is translated as CASSLGQAREQYF.

The V call is TRBV6-1, the J call TRBJ1-1; possible D gene TRBD1, 6 bases. Trimming stripped 2 bases from V and 1 base from J, with 14 bases between. The CDR3 runs to 16 residues. CDR1 is MNHNS, CDR2 SASEGT, per germline. The CDR3 here is CASSEIPHRANTEAFF. The CDR3 DNA reads TGTGCCAGCAGTGAAATTCCCCACAGGGCGAACACTGAAGCTTTCTTT.

This clone has only one observation. The chain links TRBV29-1 to TRBJ2-3; D ambiguous. CDR3 size: 10 residues. V was clipped by 7 bases and J by 10 bases, with 12 bases between them. The V gene's germline CDR1 is SQVTM and CDR2 ANQGSEA. The CDR3: CSAHSGAQYF. CDR3 in DNA: TGCAGCGCCCACTCAGGCGCGCAGTATTTT.

The rearrangement joins TRBV27 to TRBJ2-7; D not resolved. CDR3 length: 16 residues. The V gene's germline CDR1 is MNHEY and CDR2 SMNVEV (reference sequence). Trimming stripped 5 bases from V and 2 bases from J, with 19 bases between. CDR3 loop: CASSMDAATRPYEQYF. CDR3 nucleotide sequence: TGTGCCAGCAGTATGGATGCAGCGACCCGGCCCTACGAGCAGTACTTC.

This clone turned up a few times. The J gene is TRBJ1-1, the V gene TRBV18; D ambiguous. The CDR3 is 11 residues long. Germline CDR1 is KGHSH and CDR2 is LQKENI. V was trimmed by 8 bases and J by 7 bases, leaving 11 bases between them. As DNA, the CDR3 is TGTGCCAGCGAGGGCACTAATGAAGCTTTCTTT. Its translation: CASEGTNEAFF.

This sequence joins TRBV19 and TRBJ1-1; TRBD1 matches 7 bases. J was trimmed by 3 bases and V by 9 bases; bases with no gene match: 22. The V gene's germline CDR1 is LNHDA and CDR2 SQIVND (reference sequence). The CDR3 covers 18 residues. CDR3 amino acids: CASQSAYRQGRFDTEAFF. CDR3 DNA sequence: TGTGCCAGCCAAAGCGCTTACCGACAGGGTAGATTTGACACTGAAGCTTTCTTT.

The V and J genes are TRBV4-3 and TRBJ2-7, with 7 bases lining up with TRBD2. J lost 4 bases, V lost 0 bases, and 9 bases had no gene match. CDR1 LGHNA and CDR2 YSLEER come from the germline V gene. There are 16 residues in the CDR3. The CDR3 coding sequence is TGCGCCAGCAGCCAAGAGGTTCAGAGCGGGGCATACGAGCAGTACTTC. Translated: CASSQEVQSGAYEQYF.

The gene calls are TRBV10-3 and TRBJ1-4; a possible D gene is TRBD1 (5 bases). The germline gives CDR1 ENHRY, CDR2 SYGVKD. Trimming removed 6 bases at V and 0 bases at J, with 14 bases between. The CDR3 is made up of 16 amino acids. The CDR3 DNA sequence: TGTGCCATCAGCGGACACCGTCCGCCAACTAATGAAAAACTGTTTTTT. Protein: CAISGHRPPTNEKLFF.

The chain recombines TRBV2 with TRBJ1-5; D call uncertain. Germline V lookup: CDR1 SNHLY, CDR2 FYNNEI. The CDR3 is made up of 18 amino acids. Deletions cut 6 bases from V and 0 bases from J, with 21 bases between. CDR3 sequence (DNA): TGTGCCAGCAGCGCCTCCGTTTTCCAGCGGACTAGCAATCAGCCCCAGCATTTT. Translated, it gives CASSASVFQRTSNQPQHF.

The V gene is TRBV7-9, the J gene TRBJ2-1; 10 bases are shared with TRBD2. This CDR3 has 16 amino acids. CDR1 SEHNR and CDR2 FQNEAQ come from the germline V gene (reference sequence). V was pared by 0 bases and J by 7 bases, with 6 bases of the junction left unmatched. CDR3 amino acids: CASSLAAGGPGNEQFF. The CDR3 DNA follows: TGTGCCAGCAGCTTAGCAGCGGGAGGGCCTGGGAATGAGCAGTTCTTC.

The V call is TRBV7-6, the J call TRBJ2-3; 12 nucleotides match TRBD2. The CDR3 length is 19 residues. V gave up 3 bases and J gave up 4 bases; unmatched junction bases: 14. Looked up from germline, CDR1 is SGHVS and CDR2 is FNYEAQ. The CDR3 protein is CASSFLLAGGPGAPDTQYF. CDR3 coding DNA: TGTGCCAGCAGCTTTCTGCTAGCGGGAGGGCCTGGTGCCCCAGATACGCAGTATTTT.

This chain links TRBV5-6 with TRBJ2-1; D is unclear. V shed 4 bases and J shed 7 bases, with 9 bases lying between them. CDR1 and CDR2 from the germline V gene are SGHDT and YYEEEE. This CDR3 region has 12 residues. The CDR3 DNA is TGTGCCAGCAGCCTAGGGCGAAATGAGCAGTTCTTC. It is translated as CASSLGRNEQFF.

The CDR3 loop is CASSQEIAGSSYEQYF. In nucleotides, the CDR3 is TGTGCCAGCAGCCAAGAGATAGCGGGGAGTTCCTACGAGCAGTACTTC. This rearrangement joins TRBV4-2 to TRBJ2-7; 8 nucleotides line up with TRBD2. The germline V gene encodes CDR1 LGHNA and CDR2 YNFKEQ. The CDR3 is 16 amino acids. V shed 0 bases, J shed 1 base, and the junction held 5 bases outside the gene matches.

This clone was counted a single time. The rearrangement uses TRBV4-2 and TRBJ2-7; D remains unclear. The length of the CDR3 is 16 residues. The germline V gene has CDR1 LGHNA and CDR2 YNFKEQ. V was clipped by 5 bases and J by 0 bases, with 17 bases between them. CDR3 bases: TGTGCCAGCAGCGAAGGAATCGGCAGCCCCTCCTACGAGCAGTACTTC. This sequence encodes CASSEGIGSPSYEQYF.

This clone was seen a single time. CDR3 loop: CASSLLLRDTLHGELFF. The CDR3 DNA is TGTGCCAGCAGCCTCTTACTCCGGGACACCCTCCACGGGGAGCTGTTTTTT. V gene TRBV14 combines with J gene TRBJ2-2; D might be TRBD1 (6 bases). Trimming took off 4 bases at V and 7 bases at J, with 22 bases between the two ends. The germline V gene encodes CDR1 SGHDN and CDR2 FVKESK. There are 17 residues in the CDR3.

The V and J genes are TRBV5-1 and TRBJ1-3; D gene uncertain. The CDR3 is 16 amino acids. V was shortened by 0 bases and J by 0 bases, with 10 bases between the two germline ends. Germline assignment: CDR1 SGHRS and CDR2 YFSETQ. CDR3 in DNA: TGCGCCAGCAGCTTGGAGTCCAGACCCTCTGGAAACACCATATATTTT. Its translation: CASSLESRPSGNTIYF.

CDR3 coding DNA: TGTGCCAGCCAGATCAAAACGGCTGGCTACAATGAGCAGTTCTTC. Protein: CASQIKTAGYNEQFF. This chain links TRBV5-6 with TRBJ2-1; no reliable D call. Between the trimmed V and J ends, which lost 7 bases and 3 bases, there was a span of 17 bases. The CDR3 contains 15 residues. Germline CDR1 is SGHDT and CDR2 is YYEEEE.

The chain carries TRBV4-2 and TRBJ2-1, with TRBD1 matching over 9 bases. Trimming cost V 2 bases and J 3 bases; bases outside gene matches: 8. This CDR3 spans 17 amino acids. The germline CDR1 and CDR2 sequences are LGHNA and YNFKEQ. The CDR3 DNA sequence: TGTGCCAGCAGCCAACTCACCGGGACAGGGCTCTACAATGAGCAGTTCTTC. It translates to CASSQLTGTGLYNEQFF.

The rearrangement joins TRBV5-1 to TRBJ2-1; 14 bases are a match to TRBD2. Germline V gene sequence: CDR1 SGHRS, CDR2 YFSETQ. V trimming: 0 bases; J trimming: 6 bases; junction bases outside the gene matches: 2. This CDR3 is 16 amino acids long. The CDR3 reads CASSLGGLAGANEQFF. The CDR3 region has the DNA TGCGCCAGCAGCTTGGGGGGACTAGCGGGAGCCAATGAGCAGTTCTTC.

The chain employs TRBV19 and TRBJ2-4, with D tentatively TRBD1 (5 bases). Trimming stripped 2 bases from V and 15 bases from J, with 14 bases between. Per germline, CDR1 LNHDA and CDR2 SQIVND (reference sequence). The CDR3 runs to 12 residues. Here the CDR3 reads CASSISGQGRYF. CDR3 coding DNA: TGTGCCAGTAGTATATCCGGTCAGGGTCGGTACTTC.

This clone was seen just once. This chain joins TRBV19 and TRBJ1-1, with D unclear. The CDR3 is 15 residues long. Per germline, CDR1 LNHDA and CDR2 SQIVND (reference sequence). The ends were cut back, 0 bases at V and 3 bases at J, with 11 bases in the middle. The CDR3 DNA sequence: TGTGCCAGTAGTATAGAACCCTCCCTGCACACTGAAGCTTTCTTT. Translating it yields CASSIEPSLHTEAFF.